The present T cell receptor (beta chain) was sequenced within a study of OX40 agonist ivuxolimab in advanced cancers. At the level of the study: People who had prior anti-PD-1, anti-PD-L1 or anti-CTLA-4 therapy could take part, and less than 50% had some. One hepatocellular carcinoma and a couple of cutaneous melanoma patients partially responded. Whole-study findings and limits: Clones of CD4+ and CD8+ blood T cells grew by week 6 at doses of 0.1 to 3.0 mg/kg.

The repertoire was sequenced with immunoSEQ multiplex PCR; TCRdb's copy has only in-frame clones and lacks some. The sample consists of roughly 56,000 clones, roughly 88% of them appearing once. About this clone itself: Its antigen is currently unknown.

Peripheral blood came from all dose cohorts at three timepoints. The sample consisted of CD4+ or CD8+ T cells sorted from blood, taken in a trial of the OX40 agonist ivuxolimab. The source of this sequence is an adult with an advanced solid tumor such as melanoma, head and neck, liver or kidney cancer.

CDR3 DNA: TGTGCCAGCAGCTTGGGGACGCGGGCCTACGAGCAGTACTTC. It yields the protein CASSLGTRAYEQYF. The chain links TRBV7-9 to TRBJ2-7; D is tentatively TRBD1 or TRBD2 (5 bases each). This CDR3 contains 14 residues. Germline V lookup: CDR1 SEHNR, CDR2 FQNEAQ (reference sequence). Between the trimmed V and J ends, which lost 3 bases and 2 bases, there was a span of 11 bases.